The 20 T cell receptor beta chains below come from one sample, sequenced in a study of shared clonotypes between healthy human individuals (dated by TCRdb to 2018 to 2021). The method behind the library was the immunoSEQ multiplex PCR assay. TCRdb took this table from immuneACCESS and kept in-frame rearrangements with V and J called. Such tables lack part of the clones; where checked against another copy, unresolved V genes explain under half of the gap, and the rest is unexplained. The sample table records about 980,000 clones; 76% of these occur just once. The ten largest clones represent around 1.5% of the sample. The sample consisted of memory CD4+ T cells sorted from blood. The cell subset or site label, read with the paper, signifies: CD45RA-negative fraction. These receptors were collected from a man aged 18 to 29 in good health.

This clone was seen a few times. V usage is TRBV2 and J usage is TRBJ1-2; no clear D gene. The CDR3 spans 12 residues. Germline V gene lookup returns CDR1 SNHLY and CDR2 FYNNEI. Trimming left V 1 base short and J 4 bases short, with 4 bases between. The CDR3 bases are TGTGCCAGCAGTGAAGTCAGCTATGGCTACACCTTC. Protein: CASSEVSYGYTF.

This clone was picked up a small number of times. The chain carries TRBV18 and TRBJ1-1; 9 bases map to TRBD1. Germline CDR1 KGHSH, CDR2 LQKENI. This CDR3 region has 15 residues. V was pared by 2 bases and J by 1 base, with 2 bases of the junction left unmatched. Written as DNA, the CDR3 is TGTGCCAGCTCACCAAGGACAGGGGCGAACACTGAAGCTTTCTTT. It specifies CASSPRTGANTEAFF.

There are a few counts of this clone. V usage is TRBV7-8 and J usage is TRBJ2-5, with 8 positions matching TRBD2. This CDR3 contains 17 residues. The V gene end was trimmed by 1 base and the J gene end by 5 bases; junction bases not matched to a gene: 12. In germline, CDR1 is SGHVS, CDR2 FQNEAQ. The CDR3 DNA sequence: TGTGCCAGCAGCTTAGATGGTAGCGGGGCTCTCGGGGAGACCCAGTACTTC. Amino acids: CASSLDGSGALGETQYF.

The chain has TRBV28 and TRBJ1-4; D not resolved. The length of the CDR3 is 13 residues. Germline V gives CDR1 MDHEN, CDR2 SYDVKM. CDR3 residues: CASKQSPKEKLFF. As DNA, the CDR3 is TGTGCTTCTAAGCAGTCTCCAAAAGAAAAACTGTTTTTT. The full variable domain, in which reference TRBV28 and TRBJ1-4 provide the parts outside the CDR3, is DVKVTQSSRYLVKRTGEKVFLECVQDMDHENMFWYRQDPGLGLRLIYFSYDVKMKEKGDIPEGYSVSREKKERFSLILESASTNQTSMYLCASKQSPKEKLFFGSGTQLSVL.

V gene TRBV19 combines with J gene TRBJ1-4, with D possibly being TRBD1 (6 bases). The V end lost 7 bases, the J end lost 3 bases, and 12 bases lay between the germline ends. CDR3 length equals 14 residues. The germline V gene has CDR1 LNHDA and CDR2 SQIVND (reference sequence). CDR3 coding DNA: TGTGCCAGTACCAGGGGATCCGCTAATGAAAAACTGTTTTTT. Translating it yields CASTRGSANEKLFF.

This clone occurred a few times. This chain links TRBV25-1 with TRBJ2-1; 14 positions agree with TRBD2. V lost 5 bases and J lost 15; bases outside the gene matches: 12. The CDR3 loop spans 15 amino acids. Germline lookup yields CDR1 MGHDK and CDR2 SYGVNS. CDR3 loop: CASSPPGLAGVGRFF. The CDR3 bases are TGTGCCAGCAGTCCCCCGGGACTAGCGGGGGTCGGACGGTTCTTC.

V and J are TRBV28 and TRBJ1-5; D is possibly TRBD1 (5 bases). This CDR3 contains 16 residues. V was pared by 1 base and J by 5 bases, with 15 bases between. Germline V gene lookup returns CDR1 MDHEN and CDR2 SYDVKM. CDR3 DNA: TGTGCCAGCAGTTTATACAGACCGGGGGTGGATCAGCCCCAGCATTTT. Translation: CASSLYRPGVDQPQHF. Full variable domain (missing parts from reference TRBV28 and TRBJ1-5): DVKVTQSSRYLVKRTGEKVFLECVQDMDHENMFWYRQDPGLGLRLIYFSYDVKMKEKGDIPEGYSVSREKKERFSLILESASTNQTSMYLCASSLYRPGVDQPQHFGDGTRLSIL.

CDR3 region: CASSEGEGSFNSPLHF. CDR3 coding DNA: TGTGCCAGCAGTGAAGGAGAGGGGAGTTTTAATTCACCCCTCCACTTT. The gene calls are TRBV6-1 and TRBJ1-6; a possible D gene is TRBD1 (5 bases). With 1 base removed from V and 6 bases from J, the gap between germline ends came to 13 bases. The V gene's germline CDR1 is MNHNS and CDR2 SASEGT. The CDR3 is 16 amino acids.

The chain carries TRBV11-2 and TRBJ1-2, with 7 bases aligning to TRBD1. The CDR3 has 15 residues. Trimming at V came to 5 bases and at J to 4 bases, leaving 10 bases not matched to a gene. Germline V lookup: CDR1 SGHAT, CDR2 FQNNGV. The CDR3 DNA follows: TGTGCCAGCAGCCAGCAACGAGGGGGCAGCTATGGCTACACCTTC. Translated, it gives CASSQQRGGSYGYTF.

Here the CDR3 reads CASSSAGTAYNEQFF. The CDR3, as DNA: TGCGCCAGCAGCTCGGCCGGGACAGCCTACAATGAGCAGTTCTTC. V is TRBV5-1 and J is TRBJ2-1; 7 nucleotides line up with TRBD1. The CDR3 contains 15 residues. The germline V gene has CDR1 SGHRS and CDR2 YFSETQ. J was trimmed by 2 bases and V by 3 bases; bases with no gene match: 5. Drawing the rest from reference TRBV5-1 and TRBJ2-1, the complete variable domain is KAGVTQTPRYLIKTRGQQVTLSCSPISGHRSVSWYQQTPGQGLQFLFEYFSETQRNKGNFPGRFSGRQFSNSRSEMNVSTLELGDSALYLCASSSAGTAYNEQFFGPGTRLTVL.

J is TRBJ1-3 and V is TRBV15; D is ambiguous. The CDR3 covers 15 residues. Germline assignment: CDR1 LNHNV and CDR2 YYDKDF (reference sequence). V was cut by 0 bases and J by 2 bases, with 8 bases left in between. The CDR3 is CATSRDSGTGNTIYF. The CDR3 DNA reads TGTGCCACCAGCAGAGATTCCGGGACTGGAAACACCATATATTTT.

The J gene is TRBJ2-7, the V gene TRBV4-1, with 8 bases that match TRBD1. The CDR3 covers 15 residues. Germline CDR1 and CDR2: MGHRA and YSYEKL. With 2 bases clipped from V and 5 bases from J, the junction kept 8 bases outside the gene matches. The CDR3 protein is CASSQPDRGMDEQYF. As DNA, the CDR3 is TGCGCCAGCAGCCAACCCGACAGGGGCATGGACGAGCAGTACTTC.

This clone occurred a few times. Germline and junction disagree at one end, which may indicate a read error. The rearrangement uses TRBV5-6 and TRBJ2-5; 7 bases are shared with TRBD1. Germline lookup yields CDR1 SGHDT and CDR2 YYEEEE. The CDR3 spans 13 residues. DNA of the CDR3: TGTGCCAGCAGCTTGGTGACGGTCGGGACAGAACACTTC. It yields the protein CASSLVTVGTEHF.

This clone was counted between two and nine times. The identical CDR3 is also encoded by other nucleotide sequences in the sample. This rearrangement joins TRBV18 to TRBJ1-5; no clear D. With 3 bases removed from V and 2 bases from J, the gap between germline ends came to 8 bases. Germline-derived CDR1 and CDR2 are KGHSH and LQKENI. The CDR3 extends over 14 amino acids. In nucleotides, the CDR3 is TGTGCCAGCTCACCGAACGGGGGCAATCAGCCCCAGCATTTT. Amino acid sequence: CASSPNGGNQPQHF.

The chain joins TRBV27 to TRBJ2-7, with 7 bases identical to TRBD1. V shed 5 bases and J 3 bases; nucleotides not matched to a gene: 7. The germline V gene has CDR1 MNHEY and CDR2 SMNVEV (reference sequence). CDR3 size: 14 residues. The CDR3 loop is CASSPLGQDYEQYF. CDR3 nucleotides: TGTGCCAGCAGTCCCTTAGGACAGGACTACGAGCAGTACTTC.

In this sample, this clone turned up a few times. The chain combines TRBV4-1 with TRBJ2-7; 9 bases line up with TRBD2. J gave up 3 bases and V 3 bases, and 3 bases lay outside the gene matches. Germline loops: CDR1 MGHRA, CDR2 YSYEKL. The CDR3 loop spans 14 amino acids. The CDR3 nucleotides read TGCGCCAGCAGCCAGCCTAGCGGGAACTACGAGCAGTACTTC. Its protein product is CASSQPSGNYEQYF.

The genes are TRBV19 and TRBJ2-5, with 14 bases that match TRBD2. With the DNA end fitting TRBJ2-7 better, the J assignment may be wrong. This CDR3 comprises 16 residues. Germline V gene lookup returns CDR1 LNHDA and CDR2 SQIVND (reference sequence). The CDR3 loop is CASSIELGLAGAEQYF. Here the CDR3 DNA reads TGTGCCAGTAGTATCGAATTGGGACTAGCGGGAGCCGAGCAGTACTTC.

This rearrangement joins TRBV29-1 to TRBJ1-2; D unclear. The length of the CDR3 is 13 residues. Germline lookup yields CDR1 SQVTM and CDR2 ANQGSEA. Trimming removed 6 bases from V and 10 bases from J, with 21 bases in between. The CDR3 loop is CSVGEAFGDDYTF. Here the CDR3 DNA reads TGCAGCGTCGGGGAGGCATTCGGAGATGACTACACCTTC.

V and J are TRBV7-2 and TRBJ2-6, with D hard to call. This CDR3 is built from 15 residues. Per the germline V gene, CDR1 is SGHTA and CDR2 is FQGNSA. Trimming removed 5 bases from V and 1 base from J, with 9 bases in between. The CDR3 reads CASSQVVSGANVLTF. For the CDR3, the DNA is TGTGCCAGCAGCCAAGTGGTTTCTGGGGCCAACGTCCTGACTTTC.

This clone was found a few times. This chain connects TRBV11-3 to TRBJ2-5, with TRBD1 matching 7 bases. This CDR3 has 18 amino acids. Trimming at V came to 0 bases and at J to 3 bases, leaving 13 bases not matched to a gene. Germline V lookup: CDR1 SGHNT, CDR2 YENEEA. The CDR3 loop reads CASSLDEGAGGAKETQYF. For the CDR3, the DNA is TGTGCCAGCAGCTTAGATGAAGGGGCAGGGGGAGCCAAAGAGACCCAGTACTTC.